This TCR beta chain was sequenced in a study of T-cell memory formation after mild COVID-19. The CDR3 contains 14 residues. Trimming took 3 bases from V and 2 from J, leaving 12 bases between them. CDR1 SGHKS and CDR2 YYEKEE come from the germline V gene (reference sequence). Barcoded TCR alpha and TCR beta cDNA libraries with UMIs came from 5'RACE using constant-segment primers. TCRdb itself ran the 5' RACE reads through MiXCR, one entry per CDR3 protein. Of about 470,000 distinct CDR3 sequences listed, 15% to 20% are singletons. The chain combines TRBV5-5 with TRBJ2-7; possibly TRBD1 for D (5 bases). The sample consisted of PBMCs or a T cell subset sorted from them (not recorded which). This clonotype was sampled from an adult woman who had mild COVID-19 (a few samples of this study predate the infection). Cell type and time point are not known. The CDR3 loop is CASSSQGGAYEQYF. The CDR3 DNA reads TGTGCCAGCAGCTCCCAGGGTGGCGCCTACGAGCAGTACTTC.